Below are 10 T cell receptor beta chains sequenced from a single sample in a study of Graves' ophthalmopathy and Graves' hyperthyroidism. TCR beta CDR3 amplification used RNA transcripts. The library came from an HTBI-primed first-round RT-PCR and a second-round multiplex PCR. TCRdb reprocessed the multiplex PCR reads with MiXCR, giving one entry per CDR3 protein. Of hundreds of thousands of distinct CDR3 sequences in the sample, about 20% were seen once. The sequenced material came from peripheral blood. The receptors here all came from a woman between 18 and 29 years old with stable Graves' hyperthyroidism. Some clones in this sample may be carry-over from other donors' samples.

At least ten counts were recorded for this clonotype. The chain carries TRBV19 and TRBJ1-1, with D possibly being TRBD1 (6 bases). The CDR3 runs to 13 residues. Germline CDR1 reads LNHDA; CDR2 reads SQIVND (reference sequence). V was trimmed by 4 bases and J by 4 bases, leaving 10 bases between them. The DNA for the CDR3 is TGTGCCAGTAGTAATCAGGGGATCACTGAAGCTTTCTTT. Translation: CASSNQGITEAFF.

This clonotype was counted between two and nine times. The chain uses TRBV27 and TRBJ1-2, with D possibly being TRBD1 (6 bases). Germline V lookup: CDR1 MNHEY, CDR2 SMNVEV (reference sequence). CDR3 length equals 14 residues. Trimming shortened V by 4 bases and J by 0 bases, and 9 bases separated the two germline ends. The chain's CDR3 is CASSYRASNYGYTF. CDR3 sequence (DNA): TGTGCCAGCAGTTACAGGGCTTCTAACTATGGCTACACCTTC.

The genes are TRBV20-1 and TRBJ2-5; D remains ambiguous. CDR3 length equals 15 residues. The germline V gene has CDR1 DFQATT and CDR2 SNEGSKA (reference sequence). Trimming stripped 5 bases from V and 0 bases from J, with 16 bases between. The CDR3 loop reads CSAPSSNWYQETQYF. The CDR3 DNA sequence: TGCAGTGCTCCCTCGAGTAATTGGTACCAAGAGACCCAGTACTTC.

This clonotype was found many times. This chain joins TRBV7-2 and TRBJ2-5; the D gene is possibly TRBD2 (6 bases). There are 14 residues in the CDR3. V was cut by 1 base and J by 7 bases, with 13 bases left in between. Looked up from germline, CDR1 is SGHTA and CDR2 is FQGNSA. In DNA form, the CDR3 reads TGTGCCAGCAGCTTAGAGGGACTTACTTGGACCCAGTACTTC. Its translation: CASSLEGLTWTQYF.

This chain joins TRBV6-5 and TRBJ1-6; D may be TRBD1 (6 bases). Trimming pared 8 bases from V and 0 bases from J, leaving 8 bases between. Germline CDR1 and CDR2: MNHEY and SVGAGI. The CDR3 loop spans 14 amino acids. The CDR3 spells CASQGSSYNSPLHF. DNA for the CDR3: TGTGCCAGCCAGGGGAGCTCCTATAATTCACCCCTCCACTTT.

For this clonotype: Its ends do not fully match the called genes, so a read error is possible. This rearrangement joins TRBV20-1 to TRBJ2-7, with D tentatively TRBD2 (7 bases). Germline CDR1 is DFQATT and CDR2 is SNEGSKA (reference sequence). The CDR3 sequence is 16 residues long. CDR3 sequence: CSARDWGGSSSYEQCF. DNA of the CDR3: TGCAGTGCTAGAGATTGGGGGGGCTCTAGCTCCTACGAGCAGTGCTTC.

This clonotype was seen more than once but under ten times. The V and J genes are TRBV5-6 and TRBJ2-5; possibly TRBD1 for D (5 bases). The CDR3 runs 15 residues. Germline V gene sequence: CDR1 SGHDT, CDR2 YYEEEE. Trimming took off 1 base at V and 5 bases at J, with 15 bases between the two ends. CDR3 loop: CASSLWGTGWETQYF. DNA of the CDR3: TGTGCCAGCAGCTTGTGGGGTACAGGATGGGAGACCCAGTACTTC.

The chain links TRBV24-1 to TRBJ1-2, with D unclear. Germline lookup yields CDR1 KGHDR and CDR2 SFDVKD. The CDR3 has 14 residues. Trimming shortened V by 5 bases and J by 8 bases, and 17 bases separated the two germline ends. The CDR3 nucleotides read TGTGCCACCAGTGGTCGCGGGCCCTCGGAAGGCTACACCTTC. This gives the protein CATSGRGPSEGYTF.

Worth noting for this clonotype: Possible read error: a much larger clone is one base away. J is TRBJ2-2 and V is TRBV9; 12 positions agree with TRBD2. The CDR3 has 18 amino acids. Per germline, CDR1 SGDLS and CDR2 YYNGEE. The CDR3 nucleotides are TGTGCCAGCAGCGTGCGACTAGCGGGGGCCCGGGTCACCGGGGAGCTGTTGTTT. This gives the protein CASSVRLAGARVTGELLF.

Many counts were recorded for this clonotype. The chain has TRBV24-1 and TRBJ2-5, with D tentatively TRBD1 (5 bases). Trimming left V 3 bases short and J 2 bases short, with 12 bases between. Germline V gene sequence: CDR1 KGHDR, CDR2 SFDVKD. This CDR3 comprises 15 residues. CDR3 in DNA: TGTGCCACCAGTGATAAGGGGATGGGTCAAGAGACCCAGTACTTC. Amino acid sequence: CATSDKGMGQETQYF.